This entry features one TCR beta chain sequence. Its antigen is unidentified. This record comes from a study of cytomegalovirus exposure and HLA in healthy donors. Overall study results and limits: As a later analysis showed, a missense DCLRE1C variant was linked to trimming of TCR beta V- and J-genes.

The PCR contained 60 Vbeta and 13 Jbeta primers. Clones were read by immunoSEQ multiplex PCR, and TCRdb kept only the in-frame ones, dropping some. This sample has some 84,000 clones, with roughly 63% found just once. This TCR came from a woman aged 40 to 50 in good health and CMV-seropositive. The sample consisted of PBMCs.

CDR3 sequence (DNA): TGTGCCAGCAGTTTTAGCGGGAGCGTAGGAAACATTCAGTACTTC. Protein product: CASSFSGSVGNIQYF. The V and J genes are TRBV6-6 and TRBJ2-4; the match to TRBD2 covers 9 bases. The V segment lost 4 bases and the J segment 6 bases; nucleotides outside the gene matches: 7. The CDR3 runs to 15 residues. Per germline, CDR1 MNHNY and CDR2 SVGAGI (reference sequence).